Below, 18 T cell receptor beta chains from the same sample are listed, as sequenced in a study of T cells in Graves' hyperthyroidism and ophthalmopathy. Amplification of TCR beta CDR3 regions was performed using RNA transcripts as template. A set of HTBI primers served as the primers for a first-round RT-PCR of the TCR CDR3. Via MiXCR, TCRdb re-called the multiplex PCR reads, giving one row per CDR3 protein. This sample carries some 600,000 distinct CDR3 sequences, approximately 15% of them seen once, and the ten largest clones take roughly 6.2%. The sequenced sample consisted of blood. The receptor source for this set is a woman younger than 45 with Graves' hyperthyroidism that later progressed to Graves' ophthalmopathy.

This clonotype came up once. A single base separates this from a much larger clone, so it may be a read error. The genes are TRBV4-1 and TRBJ2-5; TRBD2 matches at 7 bases. Per germline, CDR1 MGHRA and CDR2 YSYEKL. The length of the CDR3 is 17 residues. V was pared by 0 bases and J by 4 bases, with 11 bases of the junction left unmatched. The CDR3 coding sequence is TGCGCCAGCAGCCAAGATCCCCCTCGCGGGAGAGGAGAGACCCAGTACTTC. It specifies CASSQDPPRGRGETQYF.

As concerns this clonotype: This may arise from a read error, as a much more abundant clone is one base away. The chain joins TRBV18 to TRBJ1-1; tentative D call: TRBD1 (5 bases). The CDR3 sequence is 15 residues long. V lost 4 bases and J lost 4, with 16 bases in between. Germline V CDR1 and CDR2: KGHSH, LQKENI. CDR3 in DNA: TGTGCCAGCTCACGATCGGAGATGAGGGGCACTGAAGCTTTCTTT. This translates into CASSRSEMRGTEAFF.

There are a few counts of this clonotype. V is TRBV20-1 and J is TRBJ2-2; D unclear. This CDR3 spans 14 amino acids. V lost 1 base and J lost 0, with 6 bases in between. Germline V gene sequence: CDR1 DFQATT, CDR2 SNEGSKA (reference sequence). Here the CDR3 DNA reads TGCAGTGCTAGAGGGGCAGCGAACACCGGGGAGCTGTTTTTT. Amino acid sequence: CSARGAANTGELFF.

This clonotype was detected a few times. This sequence may be a read error, since a much larger clone differs from it by one base. CDR3 in DNA: TGTGCCAGCAGTTACTCGATCCGTTCCAGTAATTCACCCCTCCACTTT. It is translated as CASSYSIRSSNSPLHF. The V call is TRBV6-2 or TRBV6-3, the J call TRBJ1-6; no clear D gene. Germline V lookup: CDR1 MNHEY, CDR2 SVGEGT. Trimming took 0 bases from V and 6 from J, leaving 12 bases between them. CDR3 length equals 16 residues.

This clonotype occurred many times. Here the CDR3 reads CASRNGQGSAGYTF. The CDR3 DNA reads TGTGCCAGCAGGAACGGACAGGGATCGGCTGGCTACACCTTC. The rearrangement joins TRBV28 to TRBJ1-2; 8 bases are a match to TRBD1. Germline-derived CDR1 and CDR2 are MDHEN and SYDVKM. V shed 6 bases and J 7 bases; nucleotides not matched to a gene: 10. There are 14 residues in the CDR3.

This clonotype was seen repeatedly, ten times or more. J is TRBJ1-1 and V is TRBV19; TRBD1 matches 9 bases. The trim removed 5 bases at V and 10 bases at J, leaving 14 bases unmatched. The CDR3 length is 15 residues. Germline V gene lookup returns CDR1 LNHDA and CDR2 SQIVND (reference sequence). In DNA form, the CDR3 reads TGTGCCAGTAGTCCCGGGACAGGGATCGGAGGTGTAGCTTTCTTT. The encoded protein is CASSPGTGIGGVAFF.

This clonotype was seen at least ten times. V gene TRBV7-9 combines with J gene TRBJ2-1; D gene uncertain. Germline V gene data show CDR1 as SEHNR and CDR2 as FQNEAQ (reference sequence). CDR3 length equals 14 residues. Trimming took 7 bases from V and 8 from J, leaving 18 bases between them. The CDR3 bases are TGTGCCAGCACTCACCGGGCCGTTCACTATGAGCAGTTCTTC. Translated, it gives CASTHRAVHYEQFF.

This clonotype was picked up many times. This chain uses TRBV19 with TRBJ1-1, with no clear D. The CDR3 consists of 14 residues. The germline CDR1 and CDR2 sequences are LNHDA and SQIVND (reference sequence). V lost 6 bases, J lost 6 bases, and 17 bases lay in between. The CDR3 here is CASRKLVTEPEAFF. Here the CDR3 DNA reads TGTGCCAGTAGGAAGTTGGTGACCGAGCCTGAAGCTTTCTTT.

This clonotype was observed many times. This chain joins TRBV6-9 and TRBJ2-1, with 8 bases that match TRBD2. CDR3 size: 15 residues. With 8 bases clipped from V and 8 bases from J, the junction kept 14 bases outside the gene matches. CDR1 and CDR2 (germline): MNHGY, SVAAGI. CDR3 DNA sequence: TGTGCCAGCTGTCAGTCCTGGCGGGAGGAGGATGAGCAGTTCTTC. This codes for CASCQSWREEDEQFF.

The V and J genes are TRBV4-1 and TRBJ1-1, with D uncertain. This CDR3 is 15 amino acids long. The germline V gene has CDR1 MGHRA and CDR2 YSYEKL. The V end lost 0 bases, the J end lost 0 bases, and 8 bases lay between the germline ends. This CDR3 is CASSQEEGLNTEAFF. The CDR3 DNA reads as TGCGCCAGCAGCCAAGAGGAGGGCTTGAACACTGAAGCTTTCTTT.

This clonotype occurred a few times. V and J are TRBV5-1 and TRBJ1-1; tentative D call: TRBD1 (5 bases). Germline CDR1 and CDR2: SGHRS and YFSETQ. V was pared by 5 bases and J by 4 bases, with 12 bases between. The CDR3 extends over 13 amino acids. CDR3 region: CASRPGGTTEAFF. The CDR3 coding sequence is TGCGCCAGCAGACCGGGAGGGACCACTGAAGCTTTCTTT. Drawing the rest from reference TRBV5-1 and TRBJ1-1, the complete variable domain is KAGVTQTPRYLIKTRGQQVTLSCSPISGHRSVSWYQQTPGQGLQFLFEYFSETQRNKGNFPGRFSGRQFSNSRSEMNVSTLELGDSALYLCASRPGGTTEAFFGQGTRLTVV.

This clonotype was observed at least ten times. V is TRBV7-3 and J is TRBJ2-1; the match to TRBD2 covers 7 bases. The length of the CDR3 is 14 residues. Trimming removed 4 bases from V and 5 bases from J; junction bases left unmatched: 5. Germline values: CDR1 SGHTA, CDR2 FQGTGA. This chain's CDR3 is CASSSASGNNEQFF. CDR3 DNA sequence: TGTGCCAGCAGCTCGGCTAGCGGAAACAATGAGCAGTTCTTC. Combining the CDR3 with reference TRBV7-3 and TRBJ2-1 gives the whole variable domain GAGVSQTPSNKVTEKGKYVELRCDPISGHTALYWYRQSLGQGPEFLIYFQGTGAADDSGLPNDRFFAVRPEGSVSTLKIQRTERGDSAVYLCASSSASGNNEQFFGPGTRLTVL.

The V call is TRBV5-6, the J call TRBJ2-5; D unresolved. The CDR3 extends over 16 amino acids. Deletions cut 0 bases from V and 5 bases from J, with 17 bases between. Germline loops: CDR1 SGHDT, CDR2 YYEEEE. CDR3 sequence reads: CASSLDGRRSKETQYF. CDR3 nucleotides: TGTGCCAGCAGCTTGGATGGACGGCGGTCGAAGGAGACCCAGTACTTC.

This clonotype was seen repeatedly, ten times or more. The chain joins TRBV25-1 to TRBJ1-1, with 7 bases that match TRBD1. V dropped 8 bases and J dropped 3; count of bases not matched to a gene: 6. Looked up from germline, CDR1 is MGHDK and CDR2 is SYGVNS. CDR3 length equals 13 residues. The CDR3, as DNA: TGTGCCAGCCGCTGGGACAGAGACACTGAAGCTTTCTTT. Its protein product is CASRWDRDTEAFF.

In its sample, this clonotype was seen many times. The chain uses TRBV6-2 or TRBV6-3 and TRBJ2-7; D unclear. The CDR3 spans 14 residues. The V end lost 10 bases, the J end lost 5 bases, and 21 bases lay between the germline ends. The germline gives CDR1 MNHEY, CDR2 SVGEGT. The DNA for the CDR3 is TGTGCCACCAACGTCGGCGGAGTCCCCCACGAGCAGTACTTC. Protein: CATNVGGVPHEQYF.

This clonotype was counted at least ten times. This chain links TRBV11-2 with TRBJ2-1, with 9 nucleotides matching TRBD1. The CDR3 covers 14 residues. J was trimmed by 7 bases and V by 7 bases; bases with no gene match: 8. Per germline, CDR1 SGHAT and CDR2 FQNNGV. The CDR3 nucleotides read TGTGCCAGCACCGTGACAGGGGGAGGAAATGAGCAGTTCTTC. Translation gives CASTVTGGGNEQFF.

This clonotype was counted ten times or more. The V call is TRBV27, the J call TRBJ2-1, with TRBD2 matching over 10 bases. V lost 8 bases, J lost 4 bases, and 8 bases stayed unmatched. The CDR3 runs 15 residues. In germline, CDR1 is MNHEY, CDR2 SMNVEV (reference sequence). This CDR3 reads CASCSGRTLYNEQFF. The CDR3 bases are TGTGCCAGCTGTAGCGGGAGGACTCTATACAATGAGCAGTTCTTC.

A few counts support this clonotype. The chain uses TRBV20-1 and TRBJ1-2; the D is unclear. In germline, CDR1 is DFQATT, CDR2 SNEGSKA (reference sequence). Trimming shortened V by 0 bases and J by 4 bases, and 9 bases separated the two germline ends. The CDR3 spans 13 residues. The CDR3 reads CSARDSAGYGYTF. DNA for the CDR3: TGCAGTGCTAGAGATAGCGCTGGCTATGGCTACACCTTC.